This T cell receptor beta chain is drawn from a study of Ad26.COV2.S vaccination and SARS-CoV-2 variants. In the study overall: Once, or twice with 56 days between doses, Ad26.COV2.S was given intramuscularly. Regarding the study as a whole: Vaccine and placebo recipients had similar non-spike TCR breadth. After vaccination, reports described spike-specific CD8+ and CD4+ T cell responses as showing substantial breadth. Measurements of TCR breadth and depth may have given underestimates of the total T cell responses.

Clones were sequenced by immunoSEQ multiplex PCR, and TCRdb holds only the in-frame ones, with some missing. In the table there are fewer than 500,000 clones, roughly 87% of which are singletons. Unmatched junction bases numbered 3, after V lost 0 bases and J lost 4 bases. The CDR3 extends over 16 amino acids. Germline values: CDR1 LGHNA, CDR2 YSLEER. This sample's treatment: 15 to 20 received Ad26.COV2.S at low or high dose, single or two shots; about five received placebo; per-sample allocation not given. Sampling was performed 63 days after the first vaccine or placebo injection. As to this clone: As yet, its antigen is unknown.

The sequences come from peripheral blood, collected in a trial of Ad26.COV2.S vaccine versus placebo. This chain connects TRBV4-3 to TRBJ2-2, with 9 bases fitting TRBD1. This sequence originates from a person aged 18-60 years who received the Ad26.COV2.S COVID-19 vaccine or a placebo. The DNA of the CDR3 is TGCGCCAGCAGCCAAGATGTGACAGGGGGCACCGGGGAGCTGTTTTTT. The encoded protein is CASSQDVTGGTGELFF.